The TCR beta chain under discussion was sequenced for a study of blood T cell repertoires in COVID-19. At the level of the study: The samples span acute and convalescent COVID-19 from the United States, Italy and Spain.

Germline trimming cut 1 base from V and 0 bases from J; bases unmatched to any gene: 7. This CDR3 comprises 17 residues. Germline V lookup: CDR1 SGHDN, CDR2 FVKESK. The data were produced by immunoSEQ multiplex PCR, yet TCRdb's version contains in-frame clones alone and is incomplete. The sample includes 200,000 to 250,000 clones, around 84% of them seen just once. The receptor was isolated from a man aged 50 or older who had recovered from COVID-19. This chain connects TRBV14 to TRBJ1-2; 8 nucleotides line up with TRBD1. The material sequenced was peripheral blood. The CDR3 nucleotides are TGTGCCAGCAGCCAAGTCGCAGGGGGCATCTCTAACTATGGCTACACCTTC. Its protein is CASSQVAGGISNYGYTF.